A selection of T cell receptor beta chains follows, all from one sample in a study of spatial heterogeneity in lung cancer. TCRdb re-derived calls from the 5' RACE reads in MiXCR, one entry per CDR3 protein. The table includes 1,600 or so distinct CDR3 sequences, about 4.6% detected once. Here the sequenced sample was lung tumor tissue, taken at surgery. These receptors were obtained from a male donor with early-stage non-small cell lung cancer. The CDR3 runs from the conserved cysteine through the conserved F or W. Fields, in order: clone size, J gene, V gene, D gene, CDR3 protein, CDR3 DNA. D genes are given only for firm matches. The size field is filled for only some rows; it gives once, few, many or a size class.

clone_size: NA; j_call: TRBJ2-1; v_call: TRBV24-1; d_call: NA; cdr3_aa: CATSDFTTVAYNEQFF; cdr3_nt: TGTGCCACCAGTGATTTTACGACGGTGGCCTACAATGAGCAGTTCTTC
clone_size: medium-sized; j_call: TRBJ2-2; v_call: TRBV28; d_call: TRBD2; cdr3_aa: CASSLIFAGDTGELFF; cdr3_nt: TGTGCCAGCAGTTTAATCTTTGCGGGAGACACCGGGGAGCTGTTTTTT
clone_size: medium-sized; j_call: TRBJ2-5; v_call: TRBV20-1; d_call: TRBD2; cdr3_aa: CSASLTSGGVQETQYF; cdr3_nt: TGCAGTGCTAGCTTGACTAGCGGGGGCGTCCAAGAGACCCAGTACTTC
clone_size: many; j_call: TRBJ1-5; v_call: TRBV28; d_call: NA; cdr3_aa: CASSSAPGFNQPQHF; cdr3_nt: TGTGCCAGCAGCTCAGCCCCGGGGTTCAATCAGCCCCAGCATTTT
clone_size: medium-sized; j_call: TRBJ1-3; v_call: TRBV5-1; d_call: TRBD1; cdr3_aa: CASSLGPDRGSTIYF; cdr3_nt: TGCGCCAGCAGCTTGGGACCGGACAGGGGCAGCACCATATATTTT
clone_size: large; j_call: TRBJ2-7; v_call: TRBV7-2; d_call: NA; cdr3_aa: CASKGSSYEQYF; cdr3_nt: TGTGCCAGCAAGGGCAGCTCCTACGAGCAGTACTTC
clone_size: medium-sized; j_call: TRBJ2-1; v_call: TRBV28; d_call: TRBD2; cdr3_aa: CASSLPSGRGGQFF; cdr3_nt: TGTGCCAGCAGTTTACCTAGCGGGAGGGGCGGGCAGTTCTTC
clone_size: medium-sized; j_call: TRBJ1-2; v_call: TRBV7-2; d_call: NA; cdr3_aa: CASSLGQNYGYTF; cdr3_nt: TGTGCCAGCAGCTTAGGACAAAACTATGGCTACACCTTC
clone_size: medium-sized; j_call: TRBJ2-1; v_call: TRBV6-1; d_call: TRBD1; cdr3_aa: CASSVQTGYGEQFF; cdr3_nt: TGTGCCAGCAGTGTACAGACAGGGTACGGAGAGCAGTTCTTC
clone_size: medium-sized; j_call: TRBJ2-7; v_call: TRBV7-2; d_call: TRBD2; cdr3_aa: CASSQRAGVPAYF; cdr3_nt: TGTGCCAGCAGCCAGCGCGCGGGGGTACCCGCTTACTTC
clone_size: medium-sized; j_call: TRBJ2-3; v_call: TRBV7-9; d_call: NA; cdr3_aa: CASSFYGIQLLSTDTQYF; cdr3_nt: TGTGCCAGCAGCTTTTACGGGATCCAACTTCTAAGCACAGATACGCAGTATTTT
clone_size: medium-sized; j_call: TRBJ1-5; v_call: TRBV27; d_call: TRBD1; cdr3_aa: CASRRQGDQPQHF; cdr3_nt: TGTGCCAGCAGACGACAGGGAGATCAGCCCCAGCATTTT
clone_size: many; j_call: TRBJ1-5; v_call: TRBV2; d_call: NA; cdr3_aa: CASRKQGNQPQHF; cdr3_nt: TGTGCCAGCAGAAAACAGGGAAATCAGCCCCAGCATTTT
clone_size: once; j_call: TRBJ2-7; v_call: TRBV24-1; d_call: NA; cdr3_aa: CATSDTDSSSYEQYF; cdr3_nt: TGTGCCACCAGTGACACGGACTCATCTTCCTACGAGCAGTACTTC
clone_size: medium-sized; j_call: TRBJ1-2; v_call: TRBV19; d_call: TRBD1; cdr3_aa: CASSNPRGDRGRNYGYTF; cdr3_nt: TGTGCCAGTAGTAACCCAAGGGGAGACAGGGGGCGCAACTATGGCTACACCTTC
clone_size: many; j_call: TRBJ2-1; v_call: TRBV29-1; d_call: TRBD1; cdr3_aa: CSTDRVRGWSNEQFF; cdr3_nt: TGCAGCACCGACAGGGTAAGGGGCTGGAGCAATGAGCAGTTCTTC
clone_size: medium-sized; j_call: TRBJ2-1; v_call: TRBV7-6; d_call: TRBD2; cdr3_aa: CASSSPLADTYNEQFF; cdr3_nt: TGTGCCAGCAGCTCGCCGCTAGCGGACACCTACAATGAGCAGTTCTTC
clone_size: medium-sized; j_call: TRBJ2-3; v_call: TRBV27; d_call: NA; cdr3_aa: CASSFMPGDTQYF; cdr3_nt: TGTGCCAGCAGTTTCATGCCCGGAGATACGCAGTATTTT
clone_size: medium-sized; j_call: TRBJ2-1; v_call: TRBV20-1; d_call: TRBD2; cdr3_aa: CSAISGTSLYNEQFF; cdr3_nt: TGCAGTGCTATCTCCGGGACTAGCTTATACAATGAGCAGTTCTTC
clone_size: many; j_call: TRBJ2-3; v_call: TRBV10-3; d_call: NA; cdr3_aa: CAISEIYRFFSADTQYF; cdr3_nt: TGTGCCATCAGTGAGATCTATCGGTTCTTCTCCGCAGATACGCAGTATTTT
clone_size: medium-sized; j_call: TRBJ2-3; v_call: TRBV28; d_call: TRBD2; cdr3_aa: CASSVLASSTDTQYF; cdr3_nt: TGTGCCAGCAGTGTACTAGCGTCTAGCACAGATACGCAGTATTTT
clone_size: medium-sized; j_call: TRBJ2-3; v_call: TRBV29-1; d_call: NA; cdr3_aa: CSVYRPAPDTQYF; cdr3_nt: TGCAGCGTCTATAGACCCGCCCCAGATACGCAGTATTTT
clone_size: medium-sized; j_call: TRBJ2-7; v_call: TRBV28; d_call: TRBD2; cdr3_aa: CASIPGSGSDEQYF; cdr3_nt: TGTGCCAGCATCCCCGGCAGCGGGAGTGACGAGCAGTACTTC
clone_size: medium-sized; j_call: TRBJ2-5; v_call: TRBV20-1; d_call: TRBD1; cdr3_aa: CSASTGGRVETQYF; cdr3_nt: TGCAGTGCTAGCACAGGGGGCCGAGTAGAGACCCAGTACTTC
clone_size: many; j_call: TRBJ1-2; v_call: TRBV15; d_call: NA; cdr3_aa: CATSRGRAINYGYTF; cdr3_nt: TGTGCCACCAGCAGGGGGAGGGCGATTAACTATGGCTACACCTTC
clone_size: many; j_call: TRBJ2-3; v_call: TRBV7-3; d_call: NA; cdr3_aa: CASSLEVGGTQYF; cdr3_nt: TGTGCCAGCAGCTTAGAGGTCGGTGGTACGCAGTATTTT
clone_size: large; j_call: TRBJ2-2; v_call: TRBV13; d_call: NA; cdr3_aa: CASSPPYTGELFF; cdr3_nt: TGTGCCAGCAGCCCCCCATACACCGGGGAGCTGTTTTTT
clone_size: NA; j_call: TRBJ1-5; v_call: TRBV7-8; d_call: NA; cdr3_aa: CASTYSGDSNQPQHF; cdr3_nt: TGTGCCAGCACCTACAGTGGAGATAGCAATCAGCCCCAGCATTTT
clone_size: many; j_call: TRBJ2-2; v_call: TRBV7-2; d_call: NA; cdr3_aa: CASSSAPDTGELFF; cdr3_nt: TGTGCCAGCAGCTCCGCCCCGGACACCGGGGAGCTGTTTTTT
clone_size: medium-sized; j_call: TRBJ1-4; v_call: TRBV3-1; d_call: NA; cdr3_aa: CASSPHQGDEKLFF; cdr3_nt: TGTGCCAGCAGCCCCCATCAGGGTGACGAAAAACTGTTTTTT
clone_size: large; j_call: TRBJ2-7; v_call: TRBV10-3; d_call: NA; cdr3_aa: CAISESSDVGEQYF; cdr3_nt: TGTGCCATCAGTGAGTCCTCGGATGTGGGGGAGCAGTACTTC
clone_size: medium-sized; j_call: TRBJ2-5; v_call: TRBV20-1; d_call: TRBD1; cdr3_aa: CSASLSGQGRKETQYF; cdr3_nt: TGCAGTGCTAGCCTCTCTGGACAGGGGCGAAAGGAGACCCAGTACTTC
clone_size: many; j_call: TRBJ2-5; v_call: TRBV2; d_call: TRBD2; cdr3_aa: CASKGLPQETQYF; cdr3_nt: TGTGCCAGTAAGGGACTACCACAAGAGACCCAGTACTTC
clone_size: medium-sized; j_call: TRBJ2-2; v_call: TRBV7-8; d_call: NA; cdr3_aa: CASSQREDTPPFF; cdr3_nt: TGTGCCAGCAGCCAGAGGGAGGACACCCCGCCGTTTTTT
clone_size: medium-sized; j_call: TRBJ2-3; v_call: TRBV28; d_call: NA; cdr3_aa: CASSRRQAQGTDTQYF; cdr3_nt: TGTGCCAGCAGCCGCAGACAGGCGCAGGGCACAGATACGCAGTATTTT
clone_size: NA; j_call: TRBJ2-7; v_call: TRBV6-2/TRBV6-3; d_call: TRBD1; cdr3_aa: CASSSGGQGPTEQYF; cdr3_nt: TGTGCCAGCAGTTCCGGGGGACAGGGGCCTACCGAGCAGTACTTC
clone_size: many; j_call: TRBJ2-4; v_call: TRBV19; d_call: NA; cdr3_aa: CASSLGPDGNIQYF; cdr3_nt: TGTGCCAGTAGCCTGGGACCCGACGGAAACATTCAGTACTTC
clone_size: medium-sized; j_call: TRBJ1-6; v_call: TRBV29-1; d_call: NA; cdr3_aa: CSVAGTTGSPLHF; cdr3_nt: TGCAGCGTTGCGGGGACTACGGGATCACCCCTCCACTTT
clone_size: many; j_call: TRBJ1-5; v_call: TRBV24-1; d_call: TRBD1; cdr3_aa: CATSPGQPDQPQHF; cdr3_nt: TGTGCCACCAGCCCGGGACAGCCAGATCAGCCCCAGCATTTT
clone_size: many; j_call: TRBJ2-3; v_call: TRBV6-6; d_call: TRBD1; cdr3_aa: CASRPGQITDTQYF; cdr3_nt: TGTGCCAGCAGGCCGGGACAGATCACAGATACGCAGTATTTT
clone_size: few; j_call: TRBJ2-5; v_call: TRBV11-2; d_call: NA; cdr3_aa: CASRGAGREKTQYF; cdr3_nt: TGTGCCAGCAGGGGGGCGGGGCGGGAAAAGACCCAGTACTTC
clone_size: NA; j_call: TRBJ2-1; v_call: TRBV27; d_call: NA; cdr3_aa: CASTRAFGENEQFF; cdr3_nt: TGTGCCAGCACCCGGGCGTTCGGGGAGAATGAGCAGTTCTTC
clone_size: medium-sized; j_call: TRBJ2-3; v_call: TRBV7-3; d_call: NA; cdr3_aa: CASSSTAAAGTQYF; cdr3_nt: TGTGCCAGCAGCTCGACCGCTGCCGCGGGTACGCAGTATTTT
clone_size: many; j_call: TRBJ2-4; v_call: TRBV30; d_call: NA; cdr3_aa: CAWSLGINIQYF; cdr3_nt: TGTGCCTGGAGTCTGGGGATAAACATTCAGTACTTC
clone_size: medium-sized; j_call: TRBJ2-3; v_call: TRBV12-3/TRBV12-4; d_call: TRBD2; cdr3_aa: CASSRLGGATDTQYF; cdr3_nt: TGTGCCAGCAGCCGTCTCGGGGGGGCGACAGATACGCAGTATTTT
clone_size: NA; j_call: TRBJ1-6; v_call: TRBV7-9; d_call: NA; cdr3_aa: CASSLGGSPLHF; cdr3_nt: TGTGCCAGCAGCTTAGGGGGGTCACCCCTCCACTTT
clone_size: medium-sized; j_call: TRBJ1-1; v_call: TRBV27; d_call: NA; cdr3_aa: CASSPSWSTEAFF; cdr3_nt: TGTGCCAGCAGTCCCAGCTGGAGCACTGAAGCTTTCTTT
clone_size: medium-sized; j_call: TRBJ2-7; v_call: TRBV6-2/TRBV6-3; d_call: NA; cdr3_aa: CASSYSRSSYEQYF; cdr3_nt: TGTGCCAGCAGTTACTCGCGGAGCTCCTACGAGCAGTACTTC
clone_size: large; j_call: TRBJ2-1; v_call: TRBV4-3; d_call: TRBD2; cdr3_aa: CASSQDFSGGVNEQFF; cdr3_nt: TGCGCCAGCAGCCAAGATTTCAGCGGGGGGGTCAATGAGCAGTTCTTC
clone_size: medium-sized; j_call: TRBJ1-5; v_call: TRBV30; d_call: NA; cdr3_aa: CAWSVLRGQPQHF; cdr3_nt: TGTGCCTGGAGTGTACTTCGGGGTCAGCCCCAGCATTTT
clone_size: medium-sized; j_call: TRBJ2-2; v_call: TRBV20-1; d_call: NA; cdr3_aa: CSARDRLARVTGELFF; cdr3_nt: TGCAGTGCTAGAGATCGACTCGCCAGGGTCACCGGGGAGCTGTTTTTT
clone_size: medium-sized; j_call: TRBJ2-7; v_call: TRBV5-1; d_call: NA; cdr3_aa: CASTSGNTPGEQYF; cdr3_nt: TGCGCCAGCACCTCAGGGAATACGCCTGGGGAGCAGTACTTC
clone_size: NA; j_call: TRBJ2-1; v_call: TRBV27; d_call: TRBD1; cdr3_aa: CASKVQGANEQFF; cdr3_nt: TGTGCCAGCAAAGTCCAGGGGGCGAATGAGCAGTTCTTC
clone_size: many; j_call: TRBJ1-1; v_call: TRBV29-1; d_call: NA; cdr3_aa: CSVWGPEAFF; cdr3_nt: TGCAGCGTTTGGGGGCCCGAAGCTTTCTTT